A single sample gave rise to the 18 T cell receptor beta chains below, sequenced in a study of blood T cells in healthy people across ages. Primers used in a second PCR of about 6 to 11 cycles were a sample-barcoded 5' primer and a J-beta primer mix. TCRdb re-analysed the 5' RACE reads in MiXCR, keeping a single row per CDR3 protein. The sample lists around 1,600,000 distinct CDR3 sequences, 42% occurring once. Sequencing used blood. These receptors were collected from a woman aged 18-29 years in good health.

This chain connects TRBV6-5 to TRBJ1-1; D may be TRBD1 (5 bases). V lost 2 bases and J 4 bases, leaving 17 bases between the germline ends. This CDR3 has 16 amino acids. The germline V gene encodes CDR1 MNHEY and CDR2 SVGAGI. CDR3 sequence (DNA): TGTGCCAGCAGTTACCGGGGACCTCCCAGGAGCACTGAAGCTTTCTTT. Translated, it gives CASSYRGPPRSTEAFF.

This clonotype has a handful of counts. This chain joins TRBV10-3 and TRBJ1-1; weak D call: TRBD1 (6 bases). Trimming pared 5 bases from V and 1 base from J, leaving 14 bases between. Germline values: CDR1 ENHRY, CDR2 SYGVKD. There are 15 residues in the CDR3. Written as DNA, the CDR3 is TGTGCCATCAGTCCCCGACAGGACCAGAACACTGAAGCTTTCTTT. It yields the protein CAISPRQDQNTEAFF.

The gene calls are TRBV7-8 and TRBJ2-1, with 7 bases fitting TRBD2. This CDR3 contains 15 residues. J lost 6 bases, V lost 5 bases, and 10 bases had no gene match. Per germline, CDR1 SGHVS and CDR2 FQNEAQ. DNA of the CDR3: TGTGCCAGCAGCCGCTCTGGGGGGGGAGTCAATGAGCAGTTCTTC. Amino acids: CASSRSGGGVNEQFF.

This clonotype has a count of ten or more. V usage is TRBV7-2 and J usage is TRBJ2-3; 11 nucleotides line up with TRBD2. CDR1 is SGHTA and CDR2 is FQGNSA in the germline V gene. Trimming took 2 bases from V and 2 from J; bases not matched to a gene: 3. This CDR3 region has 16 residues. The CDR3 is CASSLRLAGPTDTQYF. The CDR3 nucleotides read TGTGCCAGCAGCTTAAGACTAGCGGGGCCCACAGATACGCAGTATTTT. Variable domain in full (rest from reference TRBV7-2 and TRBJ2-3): GAGVSQSPSNKVTEKGKDVELRCDPISGHTALYWYRQSLGQGLEFLIYFQGNSAPDKSGLPSDRFSAERTGGSVSTLTIQRTQQEDSAVYLCASSLRLAGPTDTQYFGPGTRLTVL.

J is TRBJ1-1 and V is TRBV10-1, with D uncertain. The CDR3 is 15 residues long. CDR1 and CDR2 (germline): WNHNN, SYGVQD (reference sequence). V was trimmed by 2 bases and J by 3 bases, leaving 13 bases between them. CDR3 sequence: CASSEGLLSDTEAFF. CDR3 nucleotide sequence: TGCGCCAGCAGTGAGGGACTTCTGTCGGACACTGAAGCTTTCTTT.

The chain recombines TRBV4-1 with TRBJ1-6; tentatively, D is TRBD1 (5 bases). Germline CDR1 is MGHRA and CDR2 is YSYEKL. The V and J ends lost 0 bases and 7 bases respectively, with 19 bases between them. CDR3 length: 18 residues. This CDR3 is CASSQEWGSLAKNSPLHF. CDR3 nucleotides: TGCGCCAGCAGCCAAGAGTGGGGCTCCTTGGCGAAAAATTCACCCCTCCACTTT.

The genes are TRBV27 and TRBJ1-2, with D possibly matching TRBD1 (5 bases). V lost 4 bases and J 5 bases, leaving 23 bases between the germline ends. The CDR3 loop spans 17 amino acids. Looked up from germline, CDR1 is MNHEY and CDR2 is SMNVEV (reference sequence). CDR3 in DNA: TGTGCCAGCAGTTCCCGGGGGGGTGGAGCCGGAGGGTATGGCTACACCTTC. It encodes CASSSRGGGAGGYGYTF.

The CDR3 sequence: CASSQEGRWRAAPLHF. Written as DNA, the CDR3 is TGTGCCAGCAGCCAAGAGGGACGGTGGAGAGCGGCACCCCTCCACTTT. This chain joins TRBV4-2 and TRBJ1-6; D is possibly TRBD1 (5 bases). This CDR3 contains 16 residues. Trimming cost V 0 bases and J 11 bases, with 17 bases left between them. The germline gives CDR1 LGHNA, CDR2 YNFKEQ.

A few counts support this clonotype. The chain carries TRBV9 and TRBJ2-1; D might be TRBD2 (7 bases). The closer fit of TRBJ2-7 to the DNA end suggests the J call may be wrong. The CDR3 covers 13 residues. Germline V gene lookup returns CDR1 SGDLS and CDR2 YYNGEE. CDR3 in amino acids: CASQGRVNNEQYF. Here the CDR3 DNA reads TGTGCCAGCCAGGGGAGGGTTAACAATGAGCAGTACTTC.

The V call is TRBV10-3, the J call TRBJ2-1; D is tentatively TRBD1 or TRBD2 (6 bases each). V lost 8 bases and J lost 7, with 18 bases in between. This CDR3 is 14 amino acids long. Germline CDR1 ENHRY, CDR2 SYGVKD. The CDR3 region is CAIEGGLATNEQFF. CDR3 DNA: TGTGCCATCGAGGGGGGCCTAGCGACAAATGAGCAGTTCTTC.

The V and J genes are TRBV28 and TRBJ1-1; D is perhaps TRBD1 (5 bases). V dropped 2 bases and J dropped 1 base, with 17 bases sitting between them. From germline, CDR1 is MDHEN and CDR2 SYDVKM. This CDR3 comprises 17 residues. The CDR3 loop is CASSLRRGRIGNTEAFF. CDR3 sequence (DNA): TGTGCCAGCAGTTTACGTCGGGGGAGGATAGGGAACACTGAAGCTTTCTTT.

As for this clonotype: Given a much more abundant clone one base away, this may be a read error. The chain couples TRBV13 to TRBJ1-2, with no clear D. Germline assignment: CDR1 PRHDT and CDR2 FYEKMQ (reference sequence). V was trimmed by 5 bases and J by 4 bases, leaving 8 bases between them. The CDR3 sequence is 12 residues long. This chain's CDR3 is CASSTEAYGYTF. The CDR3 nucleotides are TGTGCCAGCAGCACGGAGGCCTATGGCTACACCTTC. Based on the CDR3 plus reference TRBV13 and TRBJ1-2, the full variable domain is AAGVIQSPRHLIKEKRETATLKCYPIPRHDTVYWYQQGPGQDPQFLISFYEKMQSDKGSIPDRFSAQQFSDYHSELNMSSLELGDSALYFCASSTEAYGYTFGSGTRLTVV.

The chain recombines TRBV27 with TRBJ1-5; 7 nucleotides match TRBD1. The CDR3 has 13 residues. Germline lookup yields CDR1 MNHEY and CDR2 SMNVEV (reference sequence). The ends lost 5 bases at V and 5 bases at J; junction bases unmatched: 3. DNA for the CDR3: TGTGCCAGCAGTCATCAGGGGGATCAGCCCCAGCATTTT. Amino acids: CASSHQGDQPQHF.

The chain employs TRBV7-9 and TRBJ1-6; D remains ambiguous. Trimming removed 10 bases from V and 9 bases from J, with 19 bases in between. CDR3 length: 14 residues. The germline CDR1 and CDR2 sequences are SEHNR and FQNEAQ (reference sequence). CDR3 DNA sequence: TGTGCCACCAGTGGATTCCAGTCAGGTTCACCCCTCCACTTT. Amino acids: CATSGFQSGSPLHF.

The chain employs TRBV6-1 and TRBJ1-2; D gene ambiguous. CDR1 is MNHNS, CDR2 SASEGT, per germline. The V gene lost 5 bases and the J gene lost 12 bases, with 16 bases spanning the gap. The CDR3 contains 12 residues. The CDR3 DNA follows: TGTGCCAGCAGTACTCAACCGGGAGGCCACACCTTC. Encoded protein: CASSTQPGGHTF.

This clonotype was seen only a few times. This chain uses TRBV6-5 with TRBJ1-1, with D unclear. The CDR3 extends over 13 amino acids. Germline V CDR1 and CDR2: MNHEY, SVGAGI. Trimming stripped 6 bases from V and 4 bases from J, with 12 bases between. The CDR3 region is CASSPQAGTEAFF. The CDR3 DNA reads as TGTGCCAGCAGCCCCCAGGCAGGCACTGAAGCTTTCTTT.

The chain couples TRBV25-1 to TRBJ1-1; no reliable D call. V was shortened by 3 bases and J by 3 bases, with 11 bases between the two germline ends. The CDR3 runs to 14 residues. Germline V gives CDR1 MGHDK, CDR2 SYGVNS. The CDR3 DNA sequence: TGTGCCAGCAGTGATATGAAGCCTTACACTGAAGCTTTCTTT. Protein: CASSDMKPYTEAFF.

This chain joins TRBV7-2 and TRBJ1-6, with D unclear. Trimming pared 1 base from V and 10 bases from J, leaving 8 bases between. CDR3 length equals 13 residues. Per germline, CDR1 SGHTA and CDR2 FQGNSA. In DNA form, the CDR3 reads TGTGCCAGCAGCTTAGTTGGGGTCTCACCCCTCCACTTT. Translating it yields CASSLVGVSPLHF.